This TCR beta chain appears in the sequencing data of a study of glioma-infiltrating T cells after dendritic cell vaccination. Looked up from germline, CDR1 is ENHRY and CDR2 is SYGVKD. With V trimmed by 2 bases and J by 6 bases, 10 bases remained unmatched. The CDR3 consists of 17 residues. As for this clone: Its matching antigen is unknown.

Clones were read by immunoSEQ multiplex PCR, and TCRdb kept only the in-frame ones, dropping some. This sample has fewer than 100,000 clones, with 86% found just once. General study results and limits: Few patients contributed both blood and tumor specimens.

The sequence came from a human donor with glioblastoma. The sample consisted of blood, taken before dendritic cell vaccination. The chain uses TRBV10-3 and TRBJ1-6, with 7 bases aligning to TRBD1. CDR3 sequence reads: CAISERMGDRANSPLHF. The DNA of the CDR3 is TGTGCCATCAGTGAGCGGATGGGCGACAGGGCTAATTCACCCCTCCACTTT.